This TCR beta chain was found in a study of cytomegalovirus exposure and HLA in healthy donors. General study results and limits: The authors excluded some V segments, including TRBV6-2 and TRBV6-3, as indistinguishable. For most TCR beta V segments, an earlier analysis put the productive rate at about 90% or about 30% of the time. There were some public TCRs occurring in many donors, but most TCR sequences were rare.

Comments on this clone: Its antigen is still unknown.

Nominally healthy donors provided the samples, though records likely missed some immune exposures. Amplification used 60 Vbeta primers and 13 Jbeta primers. Repertoires were generated with immunoSEQ multiplex PCR, while TCRdb's copy carries only in-frame clones and drops some. The sample lists more than 100,000 clones, roughly 65% occurring once. Germline values: CDR1 KGHSH, CDR2 LQKENI. The CDR3 is made up of 14 amino acids. Trimming stripped 3 bases from V and 4 bases from J, with 13 bases between. V gene TRBV18 combines with J gene TRBJ2-7; tentative D call: TRBD1 (7 bases). This clonotype was obtained from a man aged 40-55 years in good health and CMV-seropositive. Sample: PBMCs. CDR3 sequence reads: CASSPEGQSYEQYF. CDR3 nucleotides: TGTGCCAGCTCACCGGAGGGACAGAGTTACGAGCAGTACTTC.